The T cell receptor beta chain under discussion was sequenced for a study of cytomegalovirus exposure and HLA in healthy donors. CDR3 length: 12 amino acids. Trimming took off 4 bases at V and 6 bases at J, with 7 bases between the two ends. Germline V gene data show CDR1 as SGHRS and CDR2 as YFSETQ. A multiplex PCR was run with 60 Vbeta primers and 13 Jbeta primers. The data were produced by immunoSEQ multiplex PCR, yet TCRdb's version contains in-frame clones alone and is incomplete. The repertoire consists of over 100,000 clones, with 70% to 80% occurring once and the leading ten covering 1.8%. Sequenced sample: PBMCs. V gene TRBV5-1 combines with J gene TRBJ1-4; the D is unclear. The receptor was isolated from a female donor in good health and CMV-seropositive. CDR3 sequence (DNA): TGCGCCAGCAGCGCCGAGGATGAAAAACTGTTTTTT. It specifies CASSAEDEKLFF.